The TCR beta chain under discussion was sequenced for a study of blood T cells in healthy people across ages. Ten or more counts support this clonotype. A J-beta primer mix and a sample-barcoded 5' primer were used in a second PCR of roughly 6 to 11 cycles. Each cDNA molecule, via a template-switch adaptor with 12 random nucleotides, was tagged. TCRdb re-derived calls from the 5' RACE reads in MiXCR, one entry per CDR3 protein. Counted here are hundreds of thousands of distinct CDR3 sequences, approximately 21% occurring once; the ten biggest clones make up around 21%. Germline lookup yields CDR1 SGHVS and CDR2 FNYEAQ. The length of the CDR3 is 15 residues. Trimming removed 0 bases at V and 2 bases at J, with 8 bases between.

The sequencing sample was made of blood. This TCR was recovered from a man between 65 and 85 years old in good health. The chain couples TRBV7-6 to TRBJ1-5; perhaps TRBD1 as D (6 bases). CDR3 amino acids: CASSLAAGGNQPQHF. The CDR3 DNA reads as TGTGCCAGCAGCTTAGCGGCAGGGGGCAATCAGCCCCAGCATTTT.